The clone carrying this T cell receptor beta chain was counted a few times. V was cut by 6 bases and J by 4 bases, with 16 bases left in between. Germline CDR1 reads MNHEY; CDR2 reads SVGAGI. The CDR3 extends over 15 amino acids. These data come from a study of blood T cell repertoires in COVID-19. Study as a whole: In each case, the material was cDNA or gDNA derived from T cells, B-cell-depleted T cells, or PBMCs.

Repertoires were generated with immunoSEQ multiplex PCR, while TCRdb's copy carries only in-frame clones and drops some. The sample shows 54,000 or so clones, around 87% of them seen only once. This sequence originates from a man aged 45-65 years with active COVID-19. The V gene is TRBV6-5, the J gene TRBJ1-5; D is undetermined. The sequenced material came from peripheral blood. The CDR3 DNA follows: TGTGCCAGCAGATCCACGGGGAGTGGAAATCAGCCCCAGCATTTT. It encodes CASRSTGSGNQPQHF.